These T cell receptor beta chains were read from a single sample in a study of T cell responses to AZD1222 COVID-19 vaccine. Clones were sequenced by immunoSEQ multiplex PCR, and TCRdb holds only the in-frame ones, with some missing. The sample consists of 130,000 or so clones, approximately 94% of them appearing once. Material: peripheral blood, obtained on day 0 of AZD1222 vaccination. The source of these receptors is an adult in good health. Each CDR3 is given with its conserved first and last residue. The D gene is left open where the match is weak. Where a row states a size, it is once, few, many or the class of an expanded clone; other rows omit it.

V: TRBV19; J: TRBJ1-5; size: .; D: .; DNA: TGTGCCAGTACAGAAAACTATAGCAATCAGCCCCAGCATTTT; CDR3: CASTENYSNQPQHF
V: TRBV6-5; J: TRBJ1-1; size: .; D: TRBD1; DNA: TGTGCCAGCAGTCCGGACAGGGCCGAGGAAGCTTTCTTT; CDR3: CASSPDRAEEAFF
V: TRBV3-1/TRBV3-2; J: TRBJ2-5; size: .; D: .; DNA: TGTGCCAGCAGCCAACCACGGGAGCCGAAAGAGACCCAGTACTTC; CDR3: CASSQPREPKETQYF
V: TRBV6-5; J: TRBJ2-7; size: few; D: .; DNA: TGTGCCAGCAGTTACTCGGACGGACCCTACGAGCAGTACTTC; CDR3: CASSYSDGPYEQYF
V: TRBV2; J: TRBJ1-6; size: .; D: TRBD1; DNA: TGTGCCAGCACTGACAGGGTGTGGGCTAATTCACCCCTCCACTTT; CDR3: CASTDRVWANSPLHF
V: TRBV7-2; J: TRBJ1-2; size: .; D: .; DNA: TGTGCCAGCAGCTTAACAGGGTCTGGCTATGGCTACACCTTC; CDR3: CASSLTGSGYGYTF
V: TRBV29-1; J: TRBJ2-5; size: .; D: .; DNA: TGCAGCGTTGAAGGGGGAGCTTCGGGGACCCAGTACTTC; CDR3: CSVEGGASGTQYF
V: TRBV2; J: TRBJ2-3; size: .; D: TRBD1; DNA: TGTGCCAGCAATGGACAGGGGAGGGGGACAGATACGCAGTATTTT; CDR3: CASNGQGRGTDTQYF
V: TRBV5-4; J: TRBJ2-1; size: .; D: .; DNA: TGTGCCAGCAGCCACGTTTCGGCGAGCTACAATGAGCAGTTCTTC; CDR3: CASSHVSASYNEQFF
V: TRBV6-5; J: TRBJ2-1; size: .; D: .; DNA: TGTGCCAGCCGGGTGGGGGGTGAGCAGTTCTTC; CDR3: CASRVGGEQFF
V: TRBV18; J: TRBJ2-3; size: .; D: .; DNA: TGTGCCAGCTCACCAAACGCGGGCGAGGATACGCAGTATTTT; CDR3: CASSPNAGEDTQYF
V: TRBV18; J: TRBJ2-3; size: .; D: TRBD2; DNA: TGTGCCAGCTCACCACCGATTTTGACTAGCGGGACTAGGGACGTAACGCAGTATTTT; CDR3: CASSPPILTSGTRDVTQYF
V: TRBV6-5; J: TRBJ2-7; size: once; D: TRBD1; DNA: TGTGCCAGGGCAACAGACAGGGTAATCTGGTACGAGCAGTACTTC; CDR3: CARATDRVIWYEQYF
V: TRBV15; J: TRBJ2-5; size: .; D: .; DNA: TGTGCCACCAGCAGATCCGCAGGGCGTCAAGAGACCCAGTACTTC; CDR3: CATSRSAGRQETQYF
V: TRBV28; J: TRBJ1-1; size: .; D: .; DNA: TGTGCCAGCAGTGGACACGCGAACACTGAAGCTTTCTTT; CDR3: CASSGHANTEAFF
V: TRBV12-5; J: TRBJ2-1; size: .; D: .; DNA: TGTGCTAGTGGTTTGGCTTCGGGGAATGAGCAGTTCTTC; CDR3: CASGLASGNEQFF
V: TRBV19; J: TRBJ1-1; size: once; D: .; DNA: TGTGCCAGTAGGGACGGACAGTTTCTTAACACTGAAGCTTTCTTT; CDR3: CASRDGQFLNTEAFF
V: TRBV18; J: TRBJ1-2; size: .; D: .; DNA: TGTGCCAGCTCACCAAATCCGGGAACTAACTATGGCTACACCTTC; CDR3: CASSPNPGTNYGYTF
V: TRBV15; J: TRBJ1-2; size: .; D: TRBD1; DNA: TGTGCCACCAGCAGCCCGACCGGGACAGAACTCTATGGCTACACCTTC; CDR3: CATSSPTGTELYGYTF
V: TRBV30; J: TRBJ2-7; size: .; D: .; DNA: TGTGCCTGGAGTGTCGCGACTACCTTGCAGTACTTC; CDR3: CAWSVATTLQYF
V: TRBV28; J: TRBJ1-5; size: .; D: .; DNA: TGTGCCAGCAGTTTACTCATACAGGACTCCAATCAGCCCCAGCATTTT; CDR3: CASSLLIQDSNQPQHF
V: TRBV10-2; J: TRBJ2-7; size: once; D: TRBD2; DNA: TGCGCCAGCAGTGAGCCGGCTAGCGGCAACTACGAGCAGTACTTC; CDR3: CASSEPASGNYEQYF
V: TRBV3-1/TRBV3-2; J: TRBJ1-5; size: .; D: TRBD1; DNA: TGTGCCAGCAGCCTGGGACAGGAGATCAGGCCCCAGCATTTT; CDR3: CASSLGQEIRPQHF
V: TRBV29-1; J: TRBJ1-2; size: .; D: .; DNA: TGCAGCGTTGAGGGGGACCCTGGCGGTTTAGACTATGGCTACACCTTC; CDR3: CSVEGDPGGLDYGYTF
V: TRBV29-1; J: TRBJ2-7; size: .; D: TRBD2; DNA: TGCAGCGTCGGGACTAGCGGGAACTACGAGCAGTACTTC; CDR3: CSVGTSGNYEQYF
V: TRBV5-1; J: TRBJ1-3; size: .; D: .; DNA: TGCGCCAGCAGCTTGGATTCTGGGACTGCTGGAAACACCATATATTTT; CDR3: CASSLDSGTAGNTIYF
V: TRBV10-1; J: TRBJ2-1; size: .; D: TRBD2; DNA: TGCGCCAGCAGTGCAGGGCGGGAGATCTACAATGAGCAGTTCTTC; CDR3: CASSAGREIYNEQFF
V: TRBV7-6; J: TRBJ2-1; size: .; D: TRBD1; DNA: TGTGCCAGCAGCTCGACAGGGGGCACCTACAATGAGCAGTTCTTC; CDR3: CASSSTGGTYNEQFF
V: TRBV3-1/TRBV3-2; J: TRBJ2-7; size: .; D: TRBD1; DNA: TGTGCCAGCAGCCAGGGGACAGGGGTCCTGAACGAGCAGTACTTC; CDR3: CASSQGTGVLNEQYF
V: TRBV6-5; J: TRBJ1-6; size: once; D: .; DNA: TGTGCCAGCAGATTGACCGTAAATTCACCCCTCCACTTT; CDR3: CASRLTVNSPLHF
V: TRBV10-3; J: TRBJ1-2; size: .; D: .; DNA: TGTGCCATCAAGGGGGGGGAAGACGATGGCTACACCTTC; CDR3: CAIKGGEDDGYTF
V: TRBV6-5; J: TRBJ2-7; size: once; D: TRBD2; DNA: TGTGCCAGCACCCTTAGCGGGAGGGCCGTGAACGAGCAGTACTTC; CDR3: CASTLSGRAVNEQYF
V: TRBV27; J: TRBJ1-2; size: .; D: TRBD1; DNA: TGTGCCAGCAGTAAACAGGGGGCTTGGGACTATGGCTACACCTTC; CDR3: CASSKQGAWDYGYTF
V: TRBV28; J: TRBJ1-2; size: .; D: .; DNA: TGTGCCAGCAGTTTTCTGGGTTGGGGCTACACCTTC; CDR3: CASSFLGWGYTF
V: TRBV4-1; J: TRBJ2-1; size: .; D: TRBD2; DNA: TGCGCCAGCAGCCAGGCCCTAGGGAGCGGGAGGAATGAGCAGTTCTTC; CDR3: CASSQALGSGRNEQFF
V: TRBV28; J: TRBJ1-3; size: .; D: TRBD1; DNA: TGTGCCAGCAGTTTCGACAGGGGATCCGGAAACACCATATATTTT; CDR3: CASSFDRGSGNTIYF
V: TRBV18; J: TRBJ1-2; size: .; D: TRBD1; DNA: TGTGCCAGCTCACCAGGGACAGGGGAAGCTGGCTACACCTTC; CDR3: CASSPGTGEAGYTF
V: TRBV11-3; J: TRBJ2-3; size: .; D: TRBD2; DNA: TGTGCCAGCAGCTGGGGACTAGCGGGGGACACAGATACGCAGTATTTT; CDR3: CASSWGLAGDTDTQYF
V: TRBV24-1; J: TRBJ1-2; size: .; D: .; DNA: TGTGCCACCAGTGGGATGGCCCGATCACATGGCTACACCTTC; CDR3: CATSGMARSHGYTF
V: TRBV6-1; J: TRBJ1-3; size: .; D: TRBD1; DNA: TGTGCCAGCAGTGAAACAGGGGGCGGAAACACCATATATTTT; CDR3: CASSETGGGNTIYF
V: TRBV27; J: TRBJ2-7; size: .; D: .; DNA: TGTGCCAGCAGTTTAGCGGATTCCTACGAGCAGTACTTC; CDR3: CASSLADSYEQYF
V: TRBV27; J: TRBJ2-6; size: .; D: .; DNA: TGTGCCAGCAGGCTACCTGGGGCCAACGTCCTGACTTTC; CDR3: CASRLPGANVLTF
V: TRBV18; J: TRBJ2-7; size: .; D: TRBD2; DNA: TGTGCCAGCTCACCAGGGACTAGCGGGAGAGTGGGCGAGCAGTACTTC; CDR3: CASSPGTSGRVGEQYF
V: TRBV6-1; J: TRBJ1-3; size: .; D: .; DNA: TGTGCCAGCAGTGAAGACTTTTTCTCTGGAAACACCATATATTTT; CDR3: CASSEDFFSGNTIYF
V: TRBV7-8; J: TRBJ1-5; size: once; D: .; DNA: TGTGCCAGCAGCTTAGATACTTATCAGCCCCAGCATTTT; CDR3: CASSLDTYQPQHF
V: TRBV6-5; J: TRBJ1-6; size: .; D: .; DNA: TGTGCCAGTACGATTTTAGGCGGCTCACCCCTCCACTTT; CDR3: CASTILGGSPLHF
V: TRBV19; J: TRBJ1-2; size: .; D: TRBD1; DNA: TGTGCCAGTAATAATGGCAGGGGGGCCCGAAACTATGGCTACACCTTC; CDR3: CASNNGRGARNYGYTF
V: TRBV3-1/TRBV3-2; J: TRBJ1-3; size: .; D: .; DNA: TGTGCCAGCAGCCAAGAAGGGGAAAACACCATATATTTT; CDR3: CASSQEGENTIYF
V: TRBV3-1/TRBV3-2; J: TRBJ2-7; size: .; D: TRBD2; DNA: TGTGCCAGCAGCCAAGATTTAGTAGCGGGAGGCTACGAGCAGTACTTC; CDR3: CASSQDLVAGGYEQYF
V: TRBV7-9; J: TRBJ2-3; size: .; D: .; DNA: TGTGCCAGCAGCTTAGTGACGGGAGACACAGATACGCAGTATTTT; CDR3: CASSLVTGDTDTQYF
V: TRBV6-2/TRBV6-3; J: TRBJ2-7; size: once; D: .; DNA: TGTGCCAGCAGTTCCCCCTACGAGCAGTACTTC; CDR3: CASSSPYEQYF
V: TRBV2; J: TRBJ1-1; size: .; D: .; DNA: TGTGCCAGCAGTGAAGGGGCGGTAGATTACGCTGAAGCTTTCTTT; CDR3: CASSEGAVDYAEAFF
V: TRBV6-5; J: TRBJ2-7; size: once; D: TRBD2; DNA: TGTGCCAGCAGAGGGACTAGCGGGAGATCCTACGAGCAGTACTTC; CDR3: CASRGTSGRSYEQYF
V: TRBV7-9; J: TRBJ1-1; size: .; D: TRBD1; DNA: TGTGCCAGCAGCTTGAAGGGACAGGGGGCGGGCACTGAAGCTTTCTTT; CDR3: CASSLKGQGAGTEAFF